The 22 T cell receptor beta chains below were found in one sample sequenced in a study of PD-1 blockade in classical Hodgkin lymphoma. Every patient had relapsed following autologous stem cell transplantation, and cohorts differed in brentuximab vedotin exposure. TCRdb's copy holds only in-frame clones and misses some; the assay was immunoSEQ multiplex PCR. Altogether 39,000 or so clones are present, 85% to 90% being singletons, with the ten largest covering approximately 5.7%. The sequencing here drew on peripheral blood mononuclear cells (PBMCs), taken before the second cycle of nivolumab. Receptor source: a human donor with classical Hodgkin lymphoma.

The genes are TRBV19 and TRBJ1-1; TRBD1 is a possible D gene (5 bases). This CDR3 is 14 amino acids long. V lost 5 bases and J 2 bases, leaving 12 bases between the germline ends. Germline V gives CDR1 LNHDA, CDR2 SQIVND (reference sequence). CDR3 nucleotides: TGTGCCAGTAGTCCTAATGACAGAAACACTGAAGCTTTCTTT. It is translated as CASSPNDRNTEAFF.

This chain connects TRBV7-7 to TRBJ2-5; 9 nucleotides match TRBD2. CDR3 length equals 18 residues. The germline V gene has CDR1 SSHAT and CDR2 FNYEAQ (reference sequence). The V gene end was trimmed by 1 base and the J gene end by 5 bases; junction bases not matched to a gene: 14. The CDR3 coding sequence is TGTGCCAGCAGCTTAGTTAGGCCGGGACTAGCATCCGACGAGACCCAGTACTTC. This encodes CASSLVRPGLASDETQYF.

The rearrangement joins TRBV6-1 to TRBJ2-2; D assignment may be TRBD1 or TRBD2 (5 bases each). Between the trimmed V and J ends, which lost 8 bases and 3 bases, there was a span of 13 bases. CDR3 length equals 14 residues. Germline CDR1 MNHNS, CDR2 SASEGT. The CDR3 DNA follows: TGTGCCAGCGTTAACGTGGGGGACACCGGGGAGCTGTTTTTT. It specifies CASVNVGDTGELFF.

This sequence joins TRBV19 and TRBJ1-1; TRBD1 might be the D (6 bases). The CDR3 covers 16 residues. Trimming shortened V by 1 base and J by 3 bases, and 15 bases separated the two germline ends. In germline, CDR1 is LNHDA, CDR2 SQIVND (reference sequence). CDR3 sequence (DNA): TGTGCCAGTAGTATAGTTTTCAGGGGCACGTACACTGAAGCTTTCTTT. It encodes CASSIVFRGTYTEAFF.

V is TRBV7-9 and J is TRBJ1-5; no definite D call. Per germline, CDR1 SEHNR and CDR2 FQNEAQ (reference sequence). V was shortened by 5 bases and J by 5 bases, with 7 bases between the two germline ends. This CDR3 is built from 12 residues. The chain's CDR3 is CASSDRYQPQHF. CDR3 coding DNA: TGTGCCAGCAGCGATAGATATCAGCCCCAGCATTTT. Full variable domain (missing parts from reference TRBV7-9 and TRBJ1-5): DTGVSQNPRHKITKRGQNVTFRCDPISEHNRLYWYRQTLGQGPEFLTYFQNEAQLEKSRLLSDRFSAERPKGSFSTLEIQRTEQGDSAMYLCASSDRYQPQHFGDGTRLSIL.

The chain is built from TRBV6-5 and TRBJ2-1; TRBD2 aligns across 9 bases. The J segment lost 0 bases and the V segment lost 0 bases, leaving 0 bases of the junction unmatched. This CDR3 contains 16 residues. Germline V CDR1 and CDR2: MNHEY, SVGAGI. DNA of the CDR3: TGTGCCAGCAGTTACTCGGGACTAGCCTCCTACAATGAGCAGTTCTTC. Translating it yields CASSYSGLASYNEQFF.

The rearrangement joins TRBV4-2 to TRBJ2-7; 10 nucleotides line up with TRBD2. Per germline, CDR1 LGHNA and CDR2 YNFKEQ. V gave up 2 bases and J gave up 6 bases; unmatched junction bases: 4. CDR3 length equals 14 residues. The CDR3: CASSQFASGGEQYF. The CDR3 DNA is TGTGCCAGCAGCCAATTCGCTAGCGGGGGCGAGCAGTACTTC.

The chain combines TRBV5-6 with TRBJ1-2; 9 nucleotides line up with TRBD1. The germline V gene encodes CDR1 SGHDT and CDR2 YYEEEE. V lost 3 bases to trimming and J lost 6 bases; unmatched junction nucleotides: 9. This CDR3 contains 15 residues. The DNA of the CDR3 is TGTGCCAGCAGCTCGCTACAGGGGGCTAGGGATGGCTACACCTTC. Protein product: CASSSLQGARDGYTF.

V and J are TRBV10-2 and TRBJ2-1; D is possibly TRBD1 (6 bases). Germline lookup yields CDR1 WSHSY and CDR2 SAAADI. V was pared by 5 bases and J by 4 bases, with 12 bases between. This CDR3 contains 14 residues. CDR3 residues: CASSPQGSYNEQFF. CDR3 nucleotides: TGCGCCAGCAGTCCCCAGGGGTCTTACAATGAGCAGTTCTTC.

This chain joins TRBV5-1 and TRBJ2-5, with D possibly TRBD2 on 6 matching bases. CDR3 length equals 15 residues. Trimming took off 1 base at V and 2 bases at J, with 12 bases between the two ends. Germline CDR1 reads SGHRS; CDR2 reads YFSETQ. This CDR3 is CASSLRGLPQETQYF. The CDR3 region has the DNA TGCGCCAGCAGCTTGAGGGGACTTCCGCAAGAGACCCAGTACTTC. Full variable domain (rest looked up from reference TRBV5-1 and TRBJ2-5): KAGVTQTPRYLIKTRGQQVTLSCSPISGHRSVSWYQQTPGQGLQFLFEYFSETQRNKGNFPGRFSGRQFSNSRSEMNVSTLELGDSALYLCASSLRGLPQETQYFGPGTRLLVL.

The V gene is TRBV28, the J gene TRBJ2-2, with 14 positions matching TRBD2. The trim removed 1 base at V and 0 bases at J, leaving 13 bases unmatched. The length of the CDR3 is 22 residues. Germline CDR1 is MDHEN and CDR2 is SYDVKM. CDR3 coding DNA: TGTGCCAGCAGTTTATTGGGTGGTCCGACTAGCGGGGGGGAGACGAACACCGGGGAGCTGTTTTTT. Translated: CASSLLGGPTSGGETNTGELFF. Full variable domain (rest looked up from reference TRBV28 and TRBJ2-2): DVKVTQSSRYLVKRTGEKVFLECVQDMDHENMFWYRQDPGLGLRLIYFSYDVKMKEKGDIPEGYSVSREKKERFSLILESASTNQTSMYLCASSLLGGPTSGGETNTGELFFGEGSRLTVL.

V is TRBV27 and J is TRBJ1-2; the D is unclear. The CDR3 has 12 amino acids. The V gene's germline CDR1 is MNHEY and CDR2 SMNVEV (reference sequence). Trimming removed 4 bases at V and 5 bases at J, with 8 bases between. The DNA for the CDR3 is TGTGCCAGCAGTTCTGGACGGTATGGCTACACCTTC. It is translated as CASSSGRYGYTF.

This clone has a single count. The gene calls are TRBV7-2 and TRBJ2-2, with 8 bases lining up with TRBD1. V was pared by 1 base and J by 3 bases, with 4 bases of the junction left unmatched. The CDR3 is 16 amino acids. The germline V gene has CDR1 SGHTA and CDR2 FQGNSA. CDR3 sequence reads: CASSLGGRGHTGELFF. The CDR3 nucleotides read TGTGCCAGCAGCTTAGGGGGCAGGGGGCACACCGGGGAGCTGTTTTTT.

The chain has TRBV11-2 and TRBJ2-4; 9 bases map to TRBD1. Per the germline V gene, CDR1 is SGHAT and CDR2 is FQNNGV. Trimming took 4 bases from V and 7 from J; bases not matched to a gene: 5. There are 14 residues in the CDR3. CDR3: CASSSTGGRNIQYF. CDR3 DNA: TGTGCCAGCAGCTCAACAGGGGGCCGGAACATTCAGTACTTC.

The V and J genes are TRBV7-2 and TRBJ1-4, with no clear D. The germline gives CDR1 SGHTA, CDR2 FQGNSA. The CDR3 sequence is 14 residues long. V lost 3 bases, J lost 7 bases, and 12 bases lay in between. In DNA, the CDR3 is TGTGCCAGCAGCTTGTTTACGAAGGGTGAAAAACTGTTTTTT. Its protein is CASSLFTKGEKLFF.

This rearrangement joins TRBV2 to TRBJ2-3; D perhaps matches TRBD2 (5 bases). CDR1 SNHLY and CDR2 FYNNEI come from the germline V gene. This CDR3 has 17 residues. The V end was cut by 6 bases, the J end by 0 bases, with 19 bases between. CDR3 sequence (DNA): TGTGCCAGCAGGTACCCTAGCTTAATGGGAAGCACAGATACGCAGTATTTT. Translation gives CASRYPSLMGSTDTQYF. The variable domain in full, completed from reference TRBV2 and TRBJ2-3, reads EPEVTQTPSHQVTQMGQEVILRCVPISNHLYFYWYRQILGQKVEFLVSFYNNEISEKSEIFDDQFSVERPDGSNFTLKIRSTKLEDSAMYFCASRYPSLMGSTDTQYFGPGTRLTVL.

The rearrangement uses TRBV27 and TRBJ2-1; 9 bases match TRBD1. CDR3 length: 15 residues. The germline V gene encodes CDR1 MNHEY and CDR2 SMNVEV (reference sequence). Unmatched junction bases numbered 5, after V lost 1 base and J lost 7 bases. This CDR3 reads CASSLLGQGKNEQFF. CDR3 DNA: TGTGCCAGCAGTTTATTGGGACAGGGTAAAAATGAGCAGTTCTTC.

The chain has TRBV21-1 and TRBJ2-5; no DNA check was done on the table's D call, TRBD2. TRBV21-1 is a recognized pseudogene. The CDR3 sequence is 17 residues long. The CDR3 reads CASSKAICGGLQETQYF. DNA for the CDR3: TGTGCCAGCAGCAAAGCAATCTGCGGGGGGCTCCAAGAGACCCAGTACTTC.

J is TRBJ2-2 and V is TRBV11-3, with 10 bases aligning to TRBD1. The CDR3 has 15 amino acids. The germline gives CDR1 SGHNT, CDR2 YENEEA. J gave up 5 bases and V 5 bases, and 5 bases lay outside the gene matches. CDR3 coding DNA: TGTGCCAGCAGCCCCCGGGACAGGGGAACCGGGGAGCTGTTTTTT. Amino acid sequence: CASSPRDRGTGELFF.

The chain joins TRBV2 to TRBJ2-2; 8 nucleotides match TRBD2. The CDR3 runs to 16 residues. Germline V lookup: CDR1 SNHLY, CDR2 FYNNEI. The V and J ends lost 4 bases and 0 bases, in that order; junction bases with no gene match: 4. CDR3 nucleotide sequence: TGTGCCAGCAGTGGGCAAGCGGGGGCGAACACCGGGGAGCTGTTTTTT. This sequence encodes CASSGQAGANTGELFF.

This CDR3 reads CASSLPAGEGNEQFF. The CDR3 DNA is TGTGCCAGCAGCCTCCCCGCAGGGGAGGGCAATGAGCAGTTCTTC. The chain joins TRBV21-1 to TRBJ2-1; TRBD2, the table's D call, lacks a check against the DNA. TRBV21-1 is tagged as a pseudogene. The CDR3 consists of 15 residues.

The chain joins TRBV4-1 to TRBJ1-4; D might be TRBD1 (5 bases). Per germline, CDR1 MGHRA and CDR2 YSYEKL. Between the trimmed V and J ends, which lost 1 base and 0 bases, there was a span of 9 bases. The CDR3 is 16 amino acids. The CDR3 nucleotides read TGCGCCAGCAGCCAAGGGGACCGCCCAACTAATGAAAAACTGTTTTTT. This gives the protein CASSQGDRPTNEKLFF.